These 24 T cell receptor beta chains were sequenced from one sample in a study of blood T cell repertoires in COVID-19 (dated by TCRdb to 2020 to 2022). The library was produced with the immunoSEQ multiplex PCR assay. TCRdb's version of the immuneACCESS table is confined to in-frame rearrangements and falls short of the full clone set. An unresolved V gene accounts for under half of the shortfall where checked; the remainder is of unknown origin. In all, the sample holds over 200,000 clones, and more than 75% of those were seen once. Jointly, the top ten make up roughly 12% of the sample. The sequenced sample consisted of peripheral blood. Receptor source: a woman aged 35 to 49 with acute or convalescent COVID-19.

This clone showed up just a few times. The chain recombines TRBV3-1 (or the pseudogene TRBV3-2) with TRBJ2-7, with 15 bases aligning to TRBD2. The CDR3 runs to 17 residues. The V and J ends lost 1 base and 7 bases, in that order; junction bases with no gene match: 8. Germline V CDR1 and CDR2: LGHDT, YNNKEL (reference sequence). CDR3 DNA: TGTGCCAGCAGCCAAGGGACTAGCGGGAGGGCCACTCGGGAGCAGTACTTC. It yields the protein CASSQGTSGRATREQYF.

This clone was counted a few times. The CDR3 DNA follows: TGTGCCACCAGTGGTTCTCAGGGGGCGGCTCACTCACTAAATTATGGCTACACCTTC. This sequence encodes CATSGSQGAAHSLNYGYTF. The V call is TRBV24-1, the J call TRBJ1-2, with TRBD1 matching 8 bases. The CDR3 loop spans 19 amino acids. CDR1 and CDR2 from the germline V gene are KGHDR and SFDVKD. V lost 5 bases and J lost 5; bases outside the gene matches: 21.

The chain carries TRBV10-3 and TRBJ2-1; weak D call: TRBD2 (5 bases). Between the trimmed V and J ends, which lost 3 bases and 4 bases, there was a span of 10 bases. The CDR3 spans 14 residues. Germline CDR1 is ENHRY and CDR2 is SYGVKD. CDR3 bases: TGTGCCATCAGTGAACAAAGACTATACAATGAGCAGTTCTTC. Its translation: CAISEQRLYNEQFF.

V gene TRBV15 combines with J gene TRBJ1-3; no reliable D call. V was pared by 5 bases and J by 0 bases, with 8 bases between. CDR1 is LNHNV and CDR2 is YYDKDF in the germline V gene (reference sequence). This CDR3 spans 14 amino acids. In DNA, the CDR3 is TGTGCCACCAGCGGCCGTGGCTCTGGAAACACCATATATTTT. Translating it yields CATSGRGSGNTIYF.

V usage is TRBV29-1 and J usage is TRBJ1-4; 8 bases map to TRBD1. CDR1 is SQVTM, CDR2 ANQGSEA, per germline. The trim removed 0 bases at V and 6 bases at J, leaving 9 bases unmatched. This CDR3 is 16 amino acids long. In DNA, the CDR3 is TGCAGCGTTGAAGATCTTCAGGTCAGGGGGCATGAAAAACTGTTTTTT. Amino acids: CSVEDLQVRGHEKLFF. The variable domain in full, with the rest retrieved from reference TRBV29-1 and TRBJ1-4, is SAVISQKPSRDICQRGTSLTIQCQVDSQVTMMFWYRQQPGQSLTLIATANQGSEATYESGFVIDKFPISRPNLTFSTLTVSNMSPEDSSIYLCSVEDLQVRGHEKLFFGSGTQLSVL.

V and J are TRBV29-1 and TRBJ1-4; 8 nucleotides match TRBD1. The junction had 1 base not matched to a gene; V was cut back by 6 bases and J by 7 bases. Germline V gene sequence: CDR1 SQVTM, CDR2 ANQGSEA. CDR3 length equals 11 residues. Written as DNA, the CDR3 is TGCAGCGTAGACAGGGGTGAAAAACTGTTTTTT. This sequence encodes CSVDRGEKLFF.

The chain combines TRBV27 with TRBJ1-2; 8 bases are shared with TRBD1. This CDR3 has 15 residues. Per the germline V gene, CDR1 is MNHEY and CDR2 is SMNVEV (reference sequence). Unmatched junction bases numbered 5, after V lost 5 bases and J lost 0 bases. Here the CDR3 reads CASSPLRGPNYGYTF. The CDR3 DNA reads TGTGCCAGCAGTCCCCTCAGGGGGCCTAACTATGGCTACACCTTC.

J is TRBJ2-1 and V is TRBV29-1; D is uncertain. Germline V CDR1 and CDR2: SQVTM, ANQGSEA. The CDR3 has 14 residues. The germline V and J ends were trimmed by 5 bases and 0 bases, with 11 bases remaining between them. Written as DNA, the CDR3 is TGCAGCGTTCCTGAGAGGCGCTCCTACAATGAGCAGTTCTTC. Protein: CSVPERRSYNEQFF.

The chain joins TRBV19 to TRBJ2-3; D perhaps matches TRBD1 (5 bases). Germline CDR1 and CDR2: LNHDA and SQIVND (reference sequence). With 1 base removed from V and 0 bases from J, the gap between germline ends came to 8 bases. The CDR3 loop spans 15 amino acids. The CDR3 DNA is TGTGCCAGTAGTATAGGGACATCTAGCACAGATACGCAGTATTTT. Translation: CASSIGTSSTDTQYF.

V is TRBV19 and J is TRBJ2-6; a possible D gene is TRBD2 (5 bases). The V end lost 10 bases, the J end lost 0 bases, and 10 bases lay between the germline ends. This CDR3 region has 14 residues. Germline CDR1 and CDR2: LNHDA and SQIVND (reference sequence). CDR3 bases: TGTGCCACCAGACGGGGCTCTGGGGCCAACGTCCTGACTTTC. This gives the protein CATRRGSGANVLTF.

The chain joins TRBV7-8 to TRBJ1-1, with D perhaps matching TRBD1 (6 bases). This CDR3 is built from 15 residues. Germline CDR1 reads SGHVS; CDR2 reads FQNEAQ. Trimming pared 1 base from V and 1 base from J, leaving 10 bases between. CDR3: CASSLEGTTNTEAFF. As DNA, the CDR3 is TGTGCCAGCAGCTTAGAAGGGACAACGAACACTGAAGCTTTCTTT. Full variable domain (remainder filled in from reference TRBV7-8 and TRBJ1-1): GAGVSQSPRYKVAKRGQDVALRCDPISGHVSLFWYQQALGQGPEFLTYFQNEAQLDKSGLPSDRFFAERPEGSVSTLKIQRTQQEDSAVYLCASSLEGTTNTEAFFGQGTRLTVV.

The chain carries TRBV7-2 and TRBJ1-2; D is perhaps TRBD1 (6 bases). Per the germline V gene, CDR1 is SGHTA and CDR2 is FQGNSA. Trimming left V 5 bases short and J 4 bases short, with 14 bases between. CDR3 length: 14 amino acids. CDR3 sequence reads: CASSPPAGAYGYTF. DNA for the CDR3: TGTGCCAGCAGCCCCCCAGCGGGGGCCTATGGCTACACCTTC.

The J gene is TRBJ2-1, the V gene TRBV2; D possibly corresponds to TRBD2 (6 bases). Germline loops: CDR1 SNHLY, CDR2 FYNNEI. The CDR3 loop spans 17 amino acids. The V end was cut by 4 bases, the J end by 0 bases, with 16 bases between. In nucleotides, the CDR3 is TGTGCCAGCAGTGCGGACCACCTAGCGAGCTCCTACAATGAGCAGTTCTTC. This sequence encodes CASSADHLASSYNEQFF.

CDR3 residues: CASSRGGEYEQYF. The CDR3 DNA follows: TGTGCCAGTAGTAGGGGAGGTGAATACGAGCAGTACTTC. The chain recombines TRBV19 with TRBJ2-7; possible D gene TRBD2, 6 bases. From germline, CDR1 is LNHDA and CDR2 SQIVND (reference sequence). This CDR3 is built from 13 residues. V was cut by 4 bases and J by 4 bases, with 11 bases left in between.

The chain links TRBV5-1 to TRBJ2-5; 7 positions agree with TRBD2. V was pared by 5 bases and J by 5 bases, with 6 bases of the junction left unmatched. The CDR3 contains 13 residues. Germline-derived CDR1 and CDR2 are SGHRS and YFSETQ. CDR3 DNA sequence: TGCGCCAGCAGACGCAGCGGGACGGAGACCCAGTACTTC. Translated, it gives CASRRSGTETQYF. Complete variable domain (other parts from reference TRBV5-1 and TRBJ2-5): KAGVTQTPRYLIKTRGQQVTLSCSPISGHRSVSWYQQTPGQGLQFLFEYFSETQRNKGNFPGRFSGRQFSNSRSEMNVSTLELGDSALYLCASRRSGTETQYFGPGTRLLVL.

The chain has TRBV5-5 and TRBJ2-1, with TRBD1 matching over 9 bases. Germline V gene sequence: CDR1 SGHKS, CDR2 YYEKEE (reference sequence). The V gene end was trimmed by 2 bases and the J gene end by 5 bases; junction bases not matched to a gene: 8. CDR3 size: 16 residues. The CDR3 loop reads CASSLYRGQGHNEQFF. For the CDR3, the DNA is TGTGCCAGCAGCTTATACAGGGGACAGGGCCACAATGAGCAGTTCTTC.

This chain uses TRBV30 with TRBJ1-2, with TRBD1 identical over 7 bases. Germline CDR1 is GTSNPN and CDR2 is SVGIG (reference sequence). This CDR3 is built from 16 residues. V shed 2 bases and J 1 base; nucleotides not matched to a gene: 10. CDR3 in amino acids: CAWSFLGTENNYGYTF. The CDR3 nucleotides are TGTGCCTGGAGTTTCCTAGGGACAGAAAATAACTATGGCTACACCTTC. The whole variable domain, remainder taken from reference TRBV30 and TRBJ1-2, is SQTIHQWPATLVQPVGSPLSLECTVEGTSNPNLYWYRQAAGRGLQLLFYSVGIGQISSEVPQNLSASRPQDRQFILSSKKLLLSDSGFYLCAWSFLGTENNYGYTFGSGTRLTVV.

J is TRBJ2-3 and V is TRBV29-1, with 11 bases that match TRBD2. Trimming at V came to 7 bases and at J to 5 bases, leaving 5 bases not matched to a gene. The CDR3 covers 13 residues. Germline V lookup: CDR1 SQVTM, CDR2 ANQGSEA. The CDR3: CSDKTSGGDTQYF. As DNA, the CDR3 is TGCAGCGATAAAACTAGCGGGGGAGATACGCAGTATTTT.

Regarding this clone: This may be a read error: a much more frequent sequence differs by one nucleotide. The chain recombines TRBV6-5 with TRBJ2-1, with TRBD2 matching 11 bases. CDR3 length: 14 amino acids. Germline lookup yields CDR1 MNHEY and CDR2 SVGAGI. The ends lost 6 bases at V and 4 bases at J; junction bases unmatched: 2. CDR3 in DNA: TGTGCCAGCAGCGGGACTAGCGGATACAATGAGCAGTTCTTC. Translated: CASSGTSGYNEQFF.

The chain recombines TRBV19 with TRBJ2-1, with 10 bases lining up with TRBD1. CDR1 is LNHDA, CDR2 SQIVND, per germline (reference sequence). CDR3 length equals 16 residues. V lost 3 bases, J lost 9 bases, and 11 bases stayed unmatched. The CDR3 coding sequence is TGTGCCAGTAGTATTTTCGGGACAGGGGATCGGGGTGAGCAGTTCTTC. Translated, it gives CASSIFGTGDRGEQFF.

There are a few counts of this clone. V gene TRBV19 combines with J gene TRBJ1-5; 8 bases align to TRBD1. The germline gives CDR1 LNHDA, CDR2 SQIVND (reference sequence). Losses at the gene ends were 5 bases for V and 0 bases for J; bases not matched to a gene: 15. This CDR3 contains 19 residues. The CDR3 here is CASSLIRDRQRYSNQPQHF. The CDR3 region has the DNA TGTGCCAGTAGTCTTATCCGGGACAGGCAACGATATAGCAATCAGCCCCAGCATTTT.

This chain joins TRBV3-1 (or the pseudogene TRBV3-2) and TRBJ1-4; 7 nucleotides agree with TRBD1. The CDR3 length is 16 residues. Germline values: CDR1 LGHDT, CDR2 YNNKEL (reference sequence). Trimming took 0 bases from V and 3 from J; bases not matched to a gene: 4. The CDR3 sequence is CASSQDQGQPNEKLFF. The CDR3 DNA reads as TGTGCCAGCAGCCAAGACCAGGGACAGCCTAATGAAAAACTGTTTTTT.

The chain couples TRBV30 to TRBJ2-4; TRBD1 agrees at 9 bases. This CDR3 has 17 residues. V shed 1 base, J shed 8 bases, and the junction held 15 bases outside the gene matches. The germline V gene encodes CDR1 GTSNPN and CDR2 SVGIG (reference sequence). The CDR3 bases are TGTGCCTGGAGTGCACCCTATGCGCCGGGACAGGGAGACATTCAGTACTTC. Amino acids: CAWSAPYAPGQGDIQYF.

The chain has TRBV7-6 and TRBJ1-2; 9 bases are a match to TRBD1. J was trimmed by 1 base and V by 1 base; bases with no gene match: 4. Germline V gene data show CDR1 as SGHVS and CDR2 as FNYEAQ. The CDR3 sequence is 16 residues long. As DNA, the CDR3 is TGTGCCAGCAGCTTAGAGACAGGGGGATTTAACTATGGCTACACCTTC. The encoded protein is CASSLETGGFNYGYTF.